This T cell receptor beta chain was obtained from a study of cytomegalovirus exposure and HLA in healthy donors. Overall study: Roughly 180 million T cells yielded under 130 million unique TCR beta sequences in earlier analysis.

The PCR was carried out with 60 Vbeta primers and 13 Jbeta primers. As processed by the authors: About 12 million of about 80 million unique TCR beta chains were shared, per a later count. Measured with immunoSEQ multiplex PCR; TCRdb has only the in-frame clones, and not every one. That table is the source of V, J and clone size, and D and trimming were worked out from the DNA. The sample contains 150,000 to 200,000 clones, approximately 84% of which appear only once. Germline assignment: CDR1 MNHEY and CDR2 SVGAGI. CDR3 length equals 14 residues. The V gene lost 6 bases and the J gene lost 7 bases, with 18 bases spanning the gap.

The origin of this receptor is a man aged 18 to 29 in good health and CMV-seropositive. This chain links TRBV6-5 with TRBJ1-2; D perhaps matches TRBD1 (5 bases). The sample consisted of PBMCs. CDR3 protein: CASSPPGGGSGYTF. DNA of the CDR3: TGTGCCAGCAGCCCACCCGGGGGAGGATCTGGCTACACCTTC.